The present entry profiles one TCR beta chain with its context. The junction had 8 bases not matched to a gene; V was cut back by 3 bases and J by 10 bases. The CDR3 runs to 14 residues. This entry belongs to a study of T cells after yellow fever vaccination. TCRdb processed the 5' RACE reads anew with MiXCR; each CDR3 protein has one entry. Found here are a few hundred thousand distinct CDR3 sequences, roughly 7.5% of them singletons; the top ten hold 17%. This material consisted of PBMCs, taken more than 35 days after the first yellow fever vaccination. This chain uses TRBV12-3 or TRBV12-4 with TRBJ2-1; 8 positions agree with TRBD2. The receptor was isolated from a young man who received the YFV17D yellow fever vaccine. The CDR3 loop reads CASSLGRGVGEQFF. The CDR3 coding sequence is TGTGCCAGCAGTTTGGGGCGGGGGGTGGGGGAGCAGTTCTTC.